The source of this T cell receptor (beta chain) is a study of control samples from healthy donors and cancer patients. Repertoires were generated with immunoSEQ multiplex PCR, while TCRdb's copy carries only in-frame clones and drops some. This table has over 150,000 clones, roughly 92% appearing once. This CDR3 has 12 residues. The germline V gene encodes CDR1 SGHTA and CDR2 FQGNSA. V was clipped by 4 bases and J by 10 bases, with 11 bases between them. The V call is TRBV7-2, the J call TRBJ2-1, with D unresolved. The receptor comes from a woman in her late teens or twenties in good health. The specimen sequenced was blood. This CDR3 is CASSSRRSEQFF. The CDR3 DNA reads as TGTGCCAGCAGCTCGAGGCGGAGCGAGCAGTTCTTC.